The rows below give T cell receptor beta chains drawn from one sample of a study of post-analysis software for immune sequencing data. TCRdb reprocessed the PCR reads via MiXCR and lists one record per CDR3 protein. This sample yields hundreds of thousands of distinct CDR3 sequences, of which roughly 50% are seen a single time; about 4.8% belongs to the top ten. The sequenced sample was blood. The receptors come from a girl aged 10 to 17 with multiple sclerosis. Each CDR3 is given with its conserved first and last residue. The D gene is left open where the match is weak. Size tells how often a clone was seen (once, few, many) or the class of an expanded clone, and some rows leave it out.

j_call,d_call,clone_size,v_call,cdr3_nt,cdr3_aa
TRBJ2-1,TRBD2,-,TRBV5-1,TGCGCCAGCAGCTTGGGGACTAGCGGGGAAGCCTACAATGAGCAGTTCTTC,CASSLGTSGEAYNEQFF
TRBJ2-5,TRBD1,-,TRBV6-5,TGTGCCAGCAGTTACTCGACAGGGAAGGCGACCCAGTACTTC,CASSYSTGKATQYF
TRBJ2-1,TRBD2,few,TRBV20-1,TGCAGTGCTAGAGGGTTTGGGACTAGCCTCGTCAATGAGCAGTTCTTC,CSARGFGTSLVNEQFF
TRBJ2-5,TRBD1,-,TRBV20-1,TGCAGTGCTAACAGGGGGCCCCAAGAGACCCAGTACTTC,CSANRGPQETQYF
TRBJ2-1,-,-,TRBV29-1,TGCAGCGTTTGGACAGGGACGGGGGGTGAGCAGTTCTTC,CSVWTGTGGEQFF
TRBJ1-1,-,-,TRBV7-9,TGTGCCAGCAGCTTTTCAGGGGTAAACACTGAAGCTTTCTTT,CASSFSGVNTEAFF
TRBJ1-2,-,-,TRBV7-2,TGTGCCAGCAGCTCCGCCGGTGTAGGAGGCTACACCTTC,CASSSAGVGGYTF
TRBJ2-5,-,-,TRBV11-2,TGTGCCAGCAGCCTTAGGGGCCAAGAGACCCACTACTTC,CASSLRGQETHYF
TRBJ2-1,TRBD2,once,TRBV20-1,TGCAGTGCCACCGGGACTAGCGGGTCTTGGGAGCAGTTCTTC,CSATGTSGSWEQFF
TRBJ2-7,TRBD2,few,TRBV7-9,TGTGCCAGCAGCTTAGCGGGCGGGAGGTCTCTCGAGCAGTACTTC,CASSLAGGRSLEQYF
TRBJ1-1,-,once,TRBV10-3,TGTGCCATCAGTCCGAGTGAGAACACTGAAGCTTTCTTT,CAISPSENTEAFF
TRBJ2-7,-,few,TRBV4-1,TGCGCCAGCAGCCAAGTTAATCTCGACTCCTACGAGCAGTACTTC,CASSQVNLDSYEQYF
TRBJ2-5,TRBD1,-,TRBV20-1,TGCAGTGCTAGAGATGGGAACAGGGGGAGACAAGAGACCCAGTACTTC,CSARDGNRGRQETQYF
TRBJ2-7,TRBD2,-,TRBV5-1,TGCGCCAGCAGCTTGGTGGGTAGCGGGACTGTCGAGCAGTACTTC,CASSLVGSGTVEQYF
TRBJ2-3,-,-,TRBV12-3/TRBV12-4,TGTGCCAGCAGTTTAATCTCGGGAACAGATACGCAGTATTTT,CASSLISGTDTQYF
TRBJ2-7,TRBD1,-,TRBV6-5,TGTGCCAGCAGACAACTCGGACAGGAATACTACGAGCAGTACTTC,CASRQLGQEYYEQYF
TRBJ1-5,TRBD1,-,TRBV4-1,TGCGCCAGCAGCCAAGAACCCGGACAGGTATATAGCAATCAGCCCCAGCATTTT,CASSQEPGQVYSNQPQHF
TRBJ2-4,-,-,TRBV5-1,TGCGCCAGCAGCTTTACGGGACAAACGGGGTCCAAAAACATTCAGTACTTC,CASSFTGQTGSKNIQYF
TRBJ2-5,TRBD1,-,TRBV2,TGTGCCAGCAGTGATGGGACAGGGGGCAAATCGCGGGAGCAGTACTTC,CASSDGTGGKSREQYF
TRBJ2-5,-,-,TRBV5-1,TGCGCCAGCAGCCCGGGGTCAGCGGTCGGAGAGACCCAGTACTTC,CASSPGSAVGETQYF
TRBJ2-5,-,-,TRBV12-3/TRBV12-4,TGTGCCAGCAGTCTGGGTCGGGGCAGGGGCGAAGAGACCCAGTACTTC,CASSLGRGRGEETQYF
TRBJ2-1,-,-,TRBV5-1,TGCGCCAGCAGTGGGGCATCCTACAATGAGCAGTTCTTC,CASSGASYNEQFF
TRBJ2-7,-,few,TRBV29-1,TGCAGCGTTGAAGTTGTTTGGCCATCAGGGGGGGACGAGCAGTACTTC,CSVEVVWPSGGDEQYF
TRBJ2-1,TRBD2,few,TRBV5-1,TGCGCCAGCAGCTTAGGGACTAGCGGGACCGATGAGCAGTTCTTC,CASSLGTSGTDEQFF
TRBJ2-7,TRBD1,-,TRBV7-2,TGTGCCAGCAGCCAGGGACAGACCTGGTACGAGCAGTACTTC,CASSQGQTWYEQYF
TRBJ1-6,TRBD1,-,TRBV25-1,TGTGCCAGCAGTGAACAGGGGGTTAGTTCACCCCTCCACTTT,CASSEQGVSSPLHF
TRBJ1-2,TRBD1,-,TRBV29-1,TGCAGCGTCTTAACCGGGACAGTCTATGGCTACACCTTC,CSVLTGTVYGYTF
TRBJ2-7,-,-,TRBV5-1,TGCGCCAGCAGACCCCTAGCGACCTCCTACGAGCAGTACTTC,CASRPLATSYEQYF
TRBJ2-5,-,few,TRBV3-1,TGTGCCAGCAGCCAAGGTACGGGGGACCAAGAGACCCAGTACTTC,CASSQGTGDQETQYF
TRBJ2-1,-,-,TRBV7-9,TGTGCCAGCAGCTTAGCGATAGGGCAGTTCTTC,CASSLAIGQFF
TRBJ2-3,-,few,TRBV5-1,TGCGCCAGCAGCTTCGGAGCCCCAGATACGCAGTATTTT,CASSFGAPDTQYF